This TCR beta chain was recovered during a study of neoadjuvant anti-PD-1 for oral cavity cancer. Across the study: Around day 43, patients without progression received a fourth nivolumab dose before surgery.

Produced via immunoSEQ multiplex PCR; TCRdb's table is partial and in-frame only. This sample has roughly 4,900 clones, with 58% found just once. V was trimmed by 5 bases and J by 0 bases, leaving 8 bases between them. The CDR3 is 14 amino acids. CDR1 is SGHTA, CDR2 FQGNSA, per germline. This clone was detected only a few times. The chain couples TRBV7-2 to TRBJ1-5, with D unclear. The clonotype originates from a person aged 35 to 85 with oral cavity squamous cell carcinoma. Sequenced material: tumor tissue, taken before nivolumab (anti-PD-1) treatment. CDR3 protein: CASSPYHSNQPQHF. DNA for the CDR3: TGTGCCAGCAGCCCTTATCATAGCAATCAGCCCCAGCATTTT. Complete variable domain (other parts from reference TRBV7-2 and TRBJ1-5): GAGVSQSPSNKVTEKGKDVELRCDPISGHTALYWYRQSLGQGLEFLIYFQGNSAPDKSGLPSDRFSAERTGGSVSTLTIQRTQQEDSAVYLCASSPYHSNQPQHFGDGTRLSIL.